The 28 T cell receptor beta chains below were found in one sample sequenced in a study of molecular identifiers for immune sequencing clone quantification. In TCRdb, the PCR reads were re-called with MiXCR into one record per CDR3 protein. The table includes 60,000 to 65,000 distinct CDR3 sequences, around 19% detected once. The sample was naive CD8+ T cells from blood, with Jurkat cell RNA spiked in. Subset noted: FACS-sorted CD8+CD4-CCR7+CD45RA+ naive T cells. The receptors were gathered from a human donor in good health. Some libraries in this study had Jurkat cell RNA spiked in.

As to this clonotype: One end of the junction does not line up with germline, which may come from a read error. The rearrangement uses TRBV28 and TRBJ2-7, with TRBD1 identical over 7 bases. The germline V gene encodes CDR1 MDHEN and CDR2 SYDVKM. The CDR3 extends over 14 amino acids. The DNA of the CDR3 is TGTGCCAGCAGACCGACAGGGAAAAGCTACGGGCAGTACTTC. Translated, it gives CASRPTGKSYGQYF.

With respect to this clonotype: Since a much larger clone is just one base distant, this may be a read error. This sequence joins TRBV20-1 and TRBJ2-1, with TRBD2 as a possible D gene (5 bases). Looked up from germline, CDR1 is DFQATT and CDR2 is SNEGSKA (reference sequence). The CDR3 runs 12 residues. The CDR3 nucleotides are TGCAGTGCTGATGAGGGATTAAATGAGCGGTTCTTC. It yields the protein CSADEGLNERFF.

In regard to this clonotype: This may be a read error, as it is one base from a much larger clone. The chain recombines TRBV28 with TRBJ2-7; no firm D call. CDR1 is MDHEN and CDR2 is SYDVKM in the germline V gene. With 2 bases removed from V and 2 bases from J, the gap between germline ends came to 7 bases. The CDR3 sequence is 13 residues long. The CDR3 DNA follows: TGTGCCAGCAGTTTAAGACTGCCCTACGAGCAGTACTTC. Its protein product is CASSLRLPYEQYF.

This chain links TRBV30 with TRBJ2-7, with TRBD1 identical over 9 bases. V trimming: 5 bases; J trimming: 5 bases; junction bases outside the gene matches: 1. In germline, CDR1 is GTSNPN, CDR2 SVGIG (reference sequence). The CDR3 loop spans 11 amino acids. This chain's CDR3 is CAWGTGNEQYF. In DNA form, the CDR3 reads TGTGCCTGGGGGACAGGGAACGAGCAGTACTTC.

As regards this clonotype: Possible read error: a much larger clone is one base away. The J gene is TRBJ1-5, the V gene TRBV19; D is unresolved. CDR1 and CDR2 (germline): LNHDA, SQIVND (reference sequence). This CDR3 is 13 amino acids long. CDR3 sequence: CARSINRYQPQHF. CDR3 in DNA: TGTGCCAGGAGTATAAATAGGTATCAGCCCCAGCATTTT. Drawing the rest from reference TRBV19 and TRBJ1-5, the complete variable domain is DGGITQSPKYLFRKEGQNVTLSCEQNLNHDAMYWYRQDPGQGLRLIYYSQIVNDFQKGDIAEGYSVSREKKESFPLTVTSAQKNPTAFYLCARSINRYQPQHFGDGTRLSIL.

This clonotype occurred many times. This chain links TRBV7-6 with TRBJ2-7, with a weak D call TRBD1 (5 bases). Looked up from germline, CDR1 is SGHVS and CDR2 is FNYEAQ. V was clipped by 1 base and J by 2 bases, with 12 bases between them. CDR3 length: 15 residues. Here the CDR3 reads CASSLEFAGPYEQYF. CDR3 in DNA: TGTGCCAGCAGCTTAGAGTTCGCAGGGCCCTACGAGCAGTACTTC.

The sample holds a few counts of this clonotype. A read error is possible here, since a much larger clone lies one base away. The final CDR3 position lacks the conserved phenylalanine or tryptophan, pointing to a likely read error. The chain links TRBV4-1 to TRBJ2-7; a possible D gene is TRBD2 (5 bases). V was cut by 5 bases and J by 0 bases, with 11 bases left in between. The CDR3 runs 14 residues. Germline V CDR1 and CDR2: MGHRA, YSYEKL. The CDR3 here is CASSDDGLSYEQYL. CDR3 coding DNA: TGCGCCAGCAGCGACGACGGACTCTCCTACGAGCAGTACCTC.

The table lists this clonotype with many counts. The gene calls are TRBV14 and TRBJ2-1; a possible D gene is TRBD2 (6 bases). The germline CDR1 and CDR2 sequences are SGHDN and FVKESK. The CDR3 spans 16 residues. Deletions cut 1 base from V and 3 bases from J, with 13 bases between. The CDR3: CASSQAGTPIYNEQFF. CDR3 bases: TGTGCCAGCAGCCAAGCCGGGACTCCGATCTACAATGAGCAGTTCTTC. Full variable domain (missing parts from reference TRBV14 and TRBJ2-1): EAGVTQFPSHSVIEKGQTVTLRCDPISGHDNLYWYRRVMGKEIKFLLHFVKESKQDESGMPNNRFLAERTGGTYSTLKVQPAELEDSGVYFCASSQAGTPIYNEQFFGPGTRLTVL.

In this sample, this clonotype turned up a few times. This may be a read error: a much more frequent sequence differs by one nucleotide. This chain uses TRBV11-3 with TRBJ2-3, with D unresolved. Trimming pared 4 bases from V and 1 base from J, leaving 18 bases between. The germline CDR1 and CDR2 sequences are SGHNT and YENEEA. The CDR3 length is 17 residues. DNA for the CDR3: TGTGCCAGCAGCTCCCCATCCATGACTTTGGGCACAGATACGCAGTATTTT. As protein: CASSSPSMTLGTDTQYF.

This clonotype was detected a few times. The V call is TRBV7-2, the J call TRBJ1-5; D is possibly TRBD1 (6 bases). V was pared by 5 bases and J by 3 bases, with 17 bases between. Germline V gene data show CDR1 as SGHTA and CDR2 as FQGNSA. The CDR3 extends over 16 amino acids. CDR3 nucleotide sequence: TGTGCCAGCAGCCAAGGACAGAAACTACCCAATCAGCCCCAGCATTTT. Its protein is CASSQGQKLPNQPQHF.

As concerns this clonotype: This may be a read error, as it is one base from a much larger clone. This chain's CDR3 is CAASDLEGNEQYF. Written as DNA, the CDR3 is TGTGCCGCTAGTGATTTGGAAGGGAACGAGCAGTACTTC. The chain employs TRBV24-1 and TRBJ2-7, with no clear D. Per the germline V gene, CDR1 is KGHDR and CDR2 is SFDVKD. Trimming took 12 bases from V and 5 from J, leaving 19 bases between them. The CDR3 runs to 13 residues.

At least ten counts were recorded for this clonotype. The V call is TRBV7-8, the J call TRBJ2-3; unclear D gene. There are 12 residues in the CDR3. V was pared by 3 bases and J by 8 bases, with 9 bases between. The germline V gene has CDR1 SGHVS and CDR2 FQNEAQ. CDR3 sequence reads: CASSLGLGTQYF. The CDR3 DNA reads TGTGCCAGCAGCTTGGGATTAGGTACGCAGTATTTT.

A remark on this clonotype: A much bigger clone sits one base away, suggesting this may be a read error. The rearrangement uses TRBV7-9 and TRBJ2-3, with TRBD2 matching over 11 bases. CDR1 is SEHNR, CDR2 FQNEAQ, per germline (reference sequence). This CDR3 is built from 14 residues. The CDR3 DNA reads as TGTGCCAGCGGCTTAGGACTAGCGGGAGATACGCAGTATTTT. Its protein product is CASGLGLAGDTQYF.

This clonotype was seen a handful of times. A much larger clone lies one base from this, so it may be a read error. The V call is TRBV7-9, the J call TRBJ2-3; D not certain. From germline, CDR1 is SEHNR and CDR2 FQNEAQ (reference sequence). CDR3 length equals 17 residues. Trimming stripped 2 bases from V and 4 bases from J, with 19 bases between. This CDR3 is CASSLRSWRVSADTQYF. The CDR3 nucleotides read TGTGCCAGCAGCTTAAGGAGTTGGAGAGTCAGCGCAGATACGCAGTATTTT.

The chain employs TRBV20-1 and TRBJ2-1; 10 nucleotides align to TRBD1. Germline loops: CDR1 DFQATT, CDR2 SNEGSKA (reference sequence). This CDR3 contains 14 residues. With V trimmed by 5 bases and J by 0 bases, 1 base remained unmatched. CDR3 region: CSARQGASYNEQFF. The CDR3 bases are TGCAGTGCTCGACAGGGGGCCTCCTACAATGAGCAGTTCTTC.

This clonotype was counted ten times or more. J is TRBJ1-5 and V is TRBV4-3, with 7 positions matching TRBD1. The V segment lost 1 base and the J segment 0 bases; nucleotides outside the gene matches: 21. The CDR3 runs 22 residues. Germline V gene data show CDR1 as LGHNA and CDR2 as YSLEER. As DNA, the CDR3 is TGCGCCAGCAGCCAAGCGAATCGTCCCCCGGCGACAGGGAGGATTAGCAATCAGCCCCAGCATTTT. It yields the protein CASSQANRPPATGRISNQPQHF.

Regarding this clonotype: This may be a read error: a much more frequent sequence differs by one nucleotide. This rearrangement joins TRBV12-3 or TRBV12-4 to TRBJ2-5; the D gene is possibly TRBD2 (6 bases). V gave up 7 bases and J gave up 3 bases, with 12 bases separating them. The length of the CDR3 is 13 residues. In DNA form, the CDR3 reads TGTGCCAGCACCCGGTCGGGAGAAGAGACCCAGTACTTC. It yields the protein CASTRSGEETQYF.

This clonotype turned up a few times. This may come from a read error, since a much larger clone is one base off. This sequence joins TRBV7-2 and TRBJ2-7, with D perhaps assigned TRBD1 or TRBD2 (5 bases each). The CDR3 contains 12 residues. CDR1 and CDR2 (germline): SGHTA, FQGNSA. The DNA of the CDR3 is TGTGCCAGCAGCCCCCGGGGCTACGAGCCGTACTTC. This gives the protein CASSPRGYEPYF.

This clonotype was seen many times. J is TRBJ2-3 and V is TRBV28; D gene ambiguous. This CDR3 contains 15 residues. Germline-derived CDR1 and CDR2 are MDHEN and SYDVKM. The V and J ends lost 5 bases and 1 base respectively, with 13 bases between them. CDR3 amino acids: CASSPRGFGTDTQYF. The CDR3 DNA sequence: TGTGCCAGCAGTCCCCGCGGATTTGGCACAGATACGCAGTATTTT.

This clonotype has a count of ten or more. CDR3 region: CASSQVVRVRGRNQPQHF. In DNA, the CDR3 is TGCGCCAGCAGCCAAGTAGTGAGGGTCAGGGGGCGGAATCAGCCCCAGCATTTT. The V gene is TRBV4-1, the J gene TRBJ1-5; 8 bases match TRBD1. V was clipped by 1 base and J by 4 bases; unmatched bases: 12. Germline CDR1 and CDR2: MGHRA and YSYEKL. The CDR3 runs to 18 residues.

This clonotype was found many times. In DNA form, the CDR3 reads TGTGCCAGCGGCGGTAGGTCGAGCAATCAGCCCCAGCATTTT. Translation gives CASGGRSSNQPQHF. The V call is TRBV27, the J call TRBJ1-5; D not certain. V was pared by 8 bases and J by 1 base, with 12 bases between. Germline V gene sequence: CDR1 MNHEY, CDR2 SMNVEV (reference sequence). CDR3 length: 14 amino acids.

The chain is built from TRBV27 and TRBJ1-2, with 7 positions matching TRBD1. This CDR3 comprises 13 residues. CDR1 is MNHEY, CDR2 SMNVEV, per germline (reference sequence). J lost 8 bases, V lost 3 bases, and 6 bases had no gene match. The CDR3, as DNA: TGTGCCAGCAGTTTCAGTACAGGGGTCGGCTACACCTTC. Translating it yields CASSFSTGVGYTF.

Many counts were recorded for this clonotype. The V gene is TRBV7-9, the J gene TRBJ2-3; D unresolved. The CDR3 totals 17 residues. Trimming shortened V by 5 bases and J by 1 base, and 19 bases separated the two germline ends. The germline V gene has CDR1 SEHNR and CDR2 FQNEAQ (reference sequence). The CDR3 DNA reads as TGTGCCAGCAGCGACTCCTATTCTAGGCTGGGCACAGATACGCAGTATTTT. It translates to CASSDSYSRLGTDTQYF.

As concerns this clonotype: A much larger clone sits a single nucleotide away, making a read error possible. V and J are TRBV3-1 and TRBJ2-1, with TRBD2 identical over 14 bases. The CDR3 loop spans 18 amino acids. Looked up from germline, CDR1 is LGHDT and CDR2 is YNNKEL (reference sequence). V was pared by 8 bases and J by 7 bases, with 16 bases of the junction left unmatched. CDR3 coding DNA: TGTGCCAGCGCCTCTGGGACTAGCGGGAGTAATCCGTTAAATGAGCAGTTCTTC. Protein product: CASASGTSGSNPLNEQFF.

This sequence joins TRBV11-2 and TRBJ2-1, with 9 bases matching TRBD2. Germline V CDR1 and CDR2: SGHAT, FQNNGV. The CDR3 covers 16 residues. V gave up 4 bases and J gave up 2 bases; unmatched junction bases: 6. CDR3 sequence reads: CASSSETSGTYNEQFF. CDR3 DNA sequence: TGTGCCAGCAGCTCCGAGACTAGCGGTACCTACAATGAGCAGTTCTTC.

CDR3 nucleotides: TGTGCCAGCACCCCTGGAGGGGGTGAGCAGTTCTTC. This encodes CASTPGGGEQFF. V is TRBV25-1 and J is TRBJ2-1, with D perhaps matching TRBD1 or TRBD2 (6 bases each). There are 12 residues in the CDR3. The ends were cut back, 7 bases at V and 9 bases at J, with 13 bases in the middle. The germline gives CDR1 MGHDK, CDR2 SYGVNS.

This clonotype was recorded at least ten times. The chain uses TRBV27 and TRBJ2-1, with D hard to call. The CDR3 covers 13 residues. V was trimmed by 4 bases and J by 4 bases, leaving 8 bases between them. In germline, CDR1 is MNHEY, CDR2 SMNVEV (reference sequence). CDR3 bases: TGTGCCAGCAGTTCCGCCACATACAATGAGCAGTTCTTC. It specifies CASSSATYNEQFF.

Notes on this clonotype: A much larger clone sits a single nucleotide away, making a read error possible. CDR3 nucleotides: TGTGCCGGCAGCTTGGTGAAGCGGGAGGGCACAGATACGCAGTATTTT. It is translated as CAGSLVKREGTDTQYF. This chain joins TRBV5-5 and TRBJ2-3; TRBD2 matches 9 bases. The CDR3 totals 16 residues. Germline CDR1 and CDR2: SGHKS and YYEKEE (reference sequence).